This T cell receptor (beta chain) was identified during a study of blood T cell repertoires in COVID-19. Study at large: Acute-phase and convalescent COVID-19 samples originated in the United States, Italy and Spain.

On this clone: At one boundary the junction diverges from the germline segment, which might be a read error.

Study processing details: Counts of nucleated cells, estimated from reference gene primer amplification, were obtained. Profiled with immunoSEQ multiplex PCR; TCRdb holds only in-frame clones, not every one. V and J calls and clone size are given by that table; D and trimming were obtained from the DNA. The table has roughly 230,000 clones, about four fifths seen once. From germline, CDR1 is SSHAT and CDR2 FNYEAQ (reference sequence). There are 13 residues in the CDR3. The chain links TRBV7-7 to TRBJ1-1, with 7 bases that match TRBD1. Source material: peripheral blood. The TCR originated in a man between 40 and 49 years old with active or convalescent COVID-19. CDR3 DNA sequence: TGTGCTAGCAGCCCCTACAGGGGCACTGAAGCTTTCTTT. Amino acid sequence: CASSPYRGTEAFF.